This T cell receptor (beta chain) was captured in a study of human T cells and chemical hapten exposure (dated by TCRdb to 2020 to 2022). Background on the whole study: For sensitization, 2% DPC in acetone was applied to an approximately 2 cm by approximately 2 cm area of upper inner arm skin. The mostly female patient cohort included alopecia areata with under or over 50% scalp involvement, alopecia totalis and alopecia universalis. Peripheral blood TCR repertoire changes were tracked in vivo in alopecia patients during primary and secondary sensitization to the hapten diphenylcyclopropenone (DPC). Patch testing was performed on the upper back with Finn chambers containing 0.01% DPC, and the patch tests were scored after 6 days according to International Contact Dermatitis Research Group standards. Patient blood was sampled pre-sensitization (week 0) and at 2, 6 and about 24 weeks after DPC sensitization. Twenty-nine alopecia patients provided blood for TCR sequencing at one to four time points (pre-sensitization, 2, 6 and 24 weeks). Libraries were pooled for sequencing, and variation in per-sample TCR yields was attributed mainly to small differences in library volumes within the pool. Throughout the roughly 24-week study period, patients were also given weekly therapeutic DPC doses on the scalp. Results the study describes overall, beyond this receptor: The number of PT1 expanded TCRs positively correlated with patch test score, significant at thresholds 8, 16 and 32 but not 4. After repeated subsampling, changes were observed in the strength of the expansion versus patch-test correlation and in the threshold at which the correlation became significant. Significantly more large CDR3 similarity clusters were formed by expanded TCRs than by pre-sensitization or healthy control sets, consistent with antigen-driven responses. No change with DPC sensitization was found in the number of TCRs above 1 in 1000 frequency, and no evidence of global repertoire structure alterations was found. Alopecia, a presumed autoimmune disease, was present in all patients, so the immune response of the patients might differ from that of healthy individuals.

Explained via the paper, the time point label denotes: patch test 1, 2 weeks after DPC sensitization. The sample's treatment or condition label, decoded: therapeutic diphenylcyclopropenone sensitization with weekly scalp DPC. At each patch-test visit, blood was drawn before the patch test was applied. To be eligible, patients had to be aged 18 to 70, diagnosed with alopecia and judged suitable for DPC therapy, while pregnant patients were excluded. Unfractionated whole blood was collected in Tempus Blood RNA tubes, and total RNA was extracted from that blood. The V end loses 4 bases and the J end loses 1 base, and a stretch of 7 bases separates them. The CDR3 covers 13 residues, taking in both the cysteine and the phenylalanine. Left in the record is the CDR3 DNA by itself, 39 bases read in frame from the first base. The CDR1 and CDR2 encoded by the germline V gene are SNHLY and FYNNEI. Worth noting for this clonotype: It lacks a known antigen. Base qualities are not recorded, but no much larger clone differs from it by a single base.

The library was prepared using RACE. TCRdb lists the instrument as NextSeq 500. During library preparation, unique molecular identifiers were attached to individual cDNA molecules so that TCRs could be counted in a quantitative, reproducible way. From each blood RNA sample, both TCR alpha and TCR beta chains were sequenced. On the authors' methods: The median number of TCRs per sample was around 96,000, ranging from roughly 23,224 to 700,000. The Decombinator software suite was used to annotate V, J and CDR3 in the TCR reads. Every sample was subsampled to the same number of TCRs (28,000) for the PS versus PT1 abundance plots. Expanded TCRs were defined as absent before sensitization and observed at least eight times at the 2-week time point. TCRdb reran the public reads through fastp at Q25 and MiXCR, keeping productive beta chains. Rows merge per CDR3 protein into single entries with the most common DNA and genes. The V and J calls here are based on TCRdb, not the publication. The sample has roughly 180,000 distinct CDR3 sequences on record, about 20% of them singletons. In total, the top ten clones hold about 6.7% of the sample.

The clonotype comes from a woman aged 50 to 60 with alopecia areata. Some clones in this sample may be carry-over from other donors' samples. Sequenced here: whole blood, sampled in connection with sensitization to the hapten diphenylcyclopropenone (DPC). This chain joins TRBV2 to TRBJ1-1; no D gene call is confident. This receptor carries the CDR3 CASSAPPNTEAFF. The DNA is as follows: TGTGCCAGCAGTGCGCCACCGAACACTGAAGCTTTCTTT.